The clone carrying this TCR beta chain was seen many times. Its antigen is still unknown. The study's library attached unique molecular identifiers to single cDNA molecules. TCRdb independently ran MiXCR on the RACE reads; one entry per CDR3 protein. Of around 120,000 distinct CDR3 sequences listed, approximately 12% are singletons. This CDR3 region has 14 residues. Germline CDR1 reads DFQATT; CDR2 reads SNEGSKA (reference sequence). V dropped 6 bases and J dropped 5 bases, with 20 bases sitting between them. Time point indicated: pre-sensitization, week 0. The treatment is: therapeutic diphenylcyclopropenone sensitization with weekly scalp DPC. This record comes from a study of human T cells and chemical hapten exposure. Study at large: The sensitizer, 2% DPC, was used on around 2 cm by around 2 cm of upper inner arm skin. It was small differences in pooled library volume that mainly caused per-sample TCR yields to vary.

Overall study findings and caveats: After DPC sensitization, TCRs above 1 in 1000 frequency showed no change.

The receptor was isolated from a woman under 30 with alopecia areata. Some clones in this sample may be carry-over from other donors' samples. The J gene is TRBJ2-7, the V gene TRBV20-1, with a possible D match to TRBD2 (6 bases). Sequencing used whole blood, obtained in connection with sensitization to the hapten diphenylcyclopropenone (DPC). The CDR3 DNA follows: TGCAGTGCCCGCACGACTAGACTTCCCCACGAGCAGTACTTC. Protein sequence: CSARTTRLPHEQYF.